This TCR beta chain was identified during a study of T cells in Graves' hyperthyroidism and ophthalmopathy. Study conclusions and caveats: Stable hyperthyroidism was separated from ophthalmopathy by a model based on 13 V-J features.

Amplification of TCR beta CDR3 regions was performed using RNA transcripts as template. Carried out on the TCR CDR3, a first-round RT-PCR used the HTBI primer set. TCRdb used MiXCR to reprocess the multiplex PCR reads, holding one entry per CDR3 protein. This sample yields around 580,000 distinct CDR3 sequences, of which approximately 44% are seen a single time; more than 7.5% belongs to the top ten. No progression to ophthalmopathy during 18 months of follow-up defined stable disease. Patients were aged 18 to 65, had disease duration under 2 months, and had newly diagnosed hyperthyroidism. Uncontrolled infection, other autoimmune disease, pregnancy or lactation excluded patients. CDR1 and CDR2 from the germline V gene are SGHRS and YFSETQ. V shed 0 bases and J 0 bases; nucleotides not matched to a gene: 6. This CDR3 has 16 residues. A word on this clonotype: Antigen: not known.

The TCR was taken from a woman younger than 30 with Graves' hyperthyroidism. Material: peripheral blood or thyroid tissue (not recorded which). This chain uses TRBV5-1 with TRBJ2-7; 7 bases agree with TRBD2. This CDR3 reads CASSLGGGTASYEQYF. The DNA for the CDR3 is TGCGCCAGCAGCTTGGGGGGGGGGACGGCCTCCTACGAGCAGTACTTC.